This T cell receptor beta chain was captured by sequencing in a study of T cell responses to AZD1222 COVID-19 vaccine. Whether given at about 4 or about 12 weeks, second doses were pooled. Study results and caveats: At baseline, just six AZD1222 recipients tested seropositive. With two AZD1222 doses given, Spike-specific TCR breadth and depth both rose. Vaccine-associated CD4 TCRs ranged over spike, dominating at 160-218 and 743-854.

The assay was immunoSEQ multiplex PCR, and TCRdb's table has in-frame clones only and misses some. The table shows around 120,000 clones, with roughly 87% occurring only once. CDR1 is SSHAT and CDR2 is FNYEAQ in the germline V gene (reference sequence). The CDR3 spans 14 residues. The V segment lost 5 bases and the J segment 8 bases; nucleotides outside the gene matches: 6. With respect to this clone: Antigen unknown.

This TCR was recovered from an adult who received the AZD1222 COVID-19 vaccine. The input for sequencing was peripheral blood, taken 28 days after the second AZD1222 dose. The chain combines TRBV7-7 with TRBJ2-2, with TRBD2 matching over 9 bases. CDR3 residues: CASSLGLAPGELFF. CDR3 nucleotide sequence: TGTGCCAGCAGCCTGGGACTAGCCCCAGGGGAGCTGTTTTTT.